This T cell receptor beta chain was recovered during a study of naive CD8 T cells in extremely preterm neonates. CDR3 length: 14 amino acids. Trimming pared 2 bases from V and 4 bases from J, leaving 12 bases between. The V gene's germline CDR1 is SGHDT and CDR2 YYEEEE. TCRdb's table, derived via immunoSEQ multiplex PCR, lists solely in-frame clones and lacks some. Of thousands of clones in the sample, around 97% were seen once. V gene TRBV5-6 combines with J gene TRBJ2-5; D call uncertain. This TCR derives from a human donor in good health. The specimen was naive CD8+ T cells from blood. The CDR3 region is CASSLKAGGETQYF. CDR3 nucleotide sequence: TGTGCCAGCAGCTTAAAGGCCGGCGGAGAGACCCAGTACTTC. The complete variable domain, with remaining parts taken from reference TRBV5-6 and TRBJ2-5, reads DAGVTQSPTHLIKTRGQQVTLRCSPKSGHDTVSWYQQALGQGPQFIFQYYEEEERQRGNFPDRFSGHQFPNYSSELNVNALLLGDSALYLCASSLKAGGETQYFGPGTRLLVL.